Below, 2 T cell receptor beta chains from the same sample are listed, as sequenced in a study of low-dose radiotherapy and immunotherapy resistance in tumors. Time point indicated: before trial treatment. Primers targeting TRAV and TRBV primed first-strand cDNA, covering alpha and beta chains. TCR amplification used roughly 18 PCR cycles, a constant-region primer and a V-primer adapter. TCRdb reprocessed the reads with MiXCR, giving one entry per CDR3 protein. This sample has around 79,000 distinct CDR3 sequences, with approximately 20% found just once. The starting material was PBMCs, obtained before treatment. The origin of the receptors is a male donor with prostate cancer.

This clonotype was seen at least ten times. The V and J genes are TRBV6-1 and TRBJ2-3; TRBD1 or TRBD2 may be the D gene (5 bases each). Germline CDR1 reads MNHNS; CDR2 reads SASEGT. The CDR3 is 15 residues long. Trimming took off 6 bases at V and 4 bases at J, with 17 bases between the two ends. The CDR3 sequence is CASSHRDGGSDTQYF. The CDR3 DNA sequence: TGTGCCAGCAGCCACCGGGACGGAGGTTCAGATACGCAGTATTTT.

The chain couples TRBV7-2 to TRBJ1-1; 7 bases agree with TRBD1. V was clipped by 0 bases and J by 10 bases; unmatched bases: 8. CDR3 length: 14 residues. Germline-derived CDR1 and CDR2 are SGHTA and FQGNSA. The CDR3 DNA follows: TGTGCCAGCAGCTTAGCTAAGGGGGCTATCCGAGCTTTCTTT. Amino acid sequence: CASSLAKGAIRAFF.